This TCR beta chain was documented in a study of beta chain features in type 1 diabetes. Findings and caveats of the study: Researchers reported that naive, central memory and Treg TCRB repertoires appeared more similar in patients than in healthy donors. Shortening that was moderate but significant affected the TCRB CDR3s of Type 1 diabetes patients in all four CD4+ subsets. Type 1 diabetes patients had fewer VDJ junction insertions and more deletions.

Isolated RNA was reverse transcribed in full, so expressed TCRB transcripts were sequenced. On average, stem cell-like memory T cell samples had about a million reads. Profiled with immunoSEQ multiplex PCR; TCRdb holds only in-frame clones, not every one. The data show about 25,000 clones, more than 65% seen once. On this clone: Its antigen is unidentified.

Germline V lookup: CDR1 MGHRA, CDR2 YSYEKL. Trimming removed 3 bases from V and 6 bases from J, with 23 bases in between. The CDR3 loop spans 17 amino acids. The TCR comes from a woman aged 40 to 50 with type 1 diabetes. V gene TRBV4-1 combines with J gene TRBJ1-2, with D possibly being TRBD1 (5 bases). Sequencing used stem cell memory CD4+ T cells from blood. The CDR3 DNA reads TGCGCCAGCAGCCAGGGGCTCAGGGAGGCCCTAACGGATGGCTACACCTTC. Its translation: CASSQGLREALTDGYTF.